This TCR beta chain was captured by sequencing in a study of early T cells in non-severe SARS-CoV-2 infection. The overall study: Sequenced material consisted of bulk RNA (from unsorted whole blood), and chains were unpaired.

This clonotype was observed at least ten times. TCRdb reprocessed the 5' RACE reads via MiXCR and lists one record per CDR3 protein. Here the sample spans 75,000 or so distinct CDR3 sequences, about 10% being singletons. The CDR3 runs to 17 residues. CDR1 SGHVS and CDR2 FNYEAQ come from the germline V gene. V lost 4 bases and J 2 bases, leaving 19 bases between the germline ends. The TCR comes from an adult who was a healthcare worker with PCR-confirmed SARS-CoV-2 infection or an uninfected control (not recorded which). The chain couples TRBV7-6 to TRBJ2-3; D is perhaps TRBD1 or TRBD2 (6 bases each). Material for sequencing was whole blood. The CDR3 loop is CASSSNPRGPNTDTQYF. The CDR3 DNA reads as TGTGCCAGCAGCTCCAACCCTCGGGGGCCGAACACAGATACGCAGTATTTT.